The 20 T cell receptor beta chains given below trace back to one sample, sequenced in a study of T cells in Graves' hyperthyroidism and ophthalmopathy. TCR beta CDR3 region amplification was performed from RNA transcripts. An initial round of RT-PCR targeting the TCR CDR3 relied on the HTBI primer set. TCRdb used MiXCR to reprocess the multiplex PCR reads, holding one entry per CDR3 protein. The profile shows about 350,000 distinct CDR3 sequences, about 15% of them singletons. The specimen was blood. These receptors all come from a woman aged 25 to 39 with Graves' hyperthyroidism.

This clonotype turned up a few times. A read error may account for a junction end that differs from germline. The CDR3 spells CASILDPWPLNSNNEQFF. The DNA of the CDR3 is TGTGCCAGCATCCTAGATCCGTGGCCACTTAACTCCAACAATGAGCAGTTCTTC. The chain employs TRBV12-3 or TRBV12-4 and TRBJ2-1; D gene ambiguous. The CDR3 is 18 residues long.

This clonotype was detected ten times or more. The rearrangement links TRBV2 to TRBJ2-1, with 7 bases lining up with TRBD2. The germline gives CDR1 SNHLY, CDR2 FYNNEI. The J segment lost 1 base and the V segment lost 4 bases, leaving 13 bases of the junction unmatched. This CDR3 is built from 18 residues. The CDR3 spells CASSGTPRLARSYNEQFF. The CDR3 bases are TGTGCCAGCAGTGGAACCCCACGACTAGCCCGATCCTACAATGAGCAGTTCTTC.

The chain joins TRBV30 to TRBJ2-1, with 7 bases identical to TRBD2. This CDR3 region has 16 residues. V lost 3 bases and J lost 0; bases outside the gene matches: 8. Germline values: CDR1 GTSNPN, CDR2 SVGIG (reference sequence). CDR3 region: CAWSALGGSSYNEQFF. The CDR3 region has the DNA TGTGCCTGGAGCGCCCTCGGGGGGAGCTCCTACAATGAGCAGTTCTTC.

This clonotype was counted many times. The chain has TRBV29-1 and TRBJ2-7, with D tentatively TRBD2 (6 bases). Trimming pared 5 bases from V and 6 bases from J, leaving 20 bases between. CDR3 length equals 14 residues. In germline, CDR1 is SQVTM, CDR2 ANQGSEA. CDR3 in DNA: TGCAGCGTTCTATCGACAGTGAGGGGACTCGAGCAGTACTTC. It is translated as CSVLSTVRGLEQYF.

This clonotype has a handful of counts. The chain recombines TRBV29-1 with TRBJ2-5; D not resolved. Trimming removed 5 bases from V and 3 bases from J, with 13 bases in between. Germline CDR1 SQVTM, CDR2 ANQGSEA. There are 13 residues in the CDR3. The CDR3 DNA sequence: TGCAGCGTTACCCCCCTTGCCAAAGAGACCCAGTACTTC. Translated: CSVTPLAKETQYF.

This chain joins TRBV3-1 and TRBJ2-2; TRBD2 matches at 10 bases. Trimming at V came to 8 bases and at J to 8 bases, leaving 17 bases not matched to a gene. Germline CDR1 reads LGHDT; CDR2 reads YNNKEL (reference sequence). CDR3 size: 17 residues. The DNA of the CDR3 is TGTGCCAGCGGGCCTCTTACTAGCGGGAATTATCGGGGGGAGCTGTTTTTT. It yields the protein CASGPLTSGNYRGELFF.

Many counts were recorded for this clonotype. CDR3 nucleotides: TGTGCCAGCTCCGCCGCAAGCGGTTCCGCCCCAGATACGCAGTATTTT. Its translation: CASSAASGSAPDTQYF. J is TRBJ2-3 and V is TRBV28; TRBD2 is a possible D gene (5 bases). V lost 8 bases and J lost 4, with 22 bases in between. CDR3 size: 16 residues. Germline lookup yields CDR1 MDHEN and CDR2 SYDVKM.

CDR3 region: CASSWSGETYEQYF. In DNA, the CDR3 is TGTGCCAGCAGCTGGAGCGGGGAGACCTACGAGCAGTACTTC. V gene TRBV7-9 combines with J gene TRBJ2-7; TRBD2 matches 7 bases. This CDR3 has 14 residues. Per the germline V gene, CDR1 is SEHNR and CDR2 is FQNEAQ (reference sequence). J lost 2 bases, V lost 4 bases, and 5 bases had no gene match. Full variable domain (missing parts from reference TRBV7-9 and TRBJ2-7): DTGVSQNPRHKITKRGQNVTFRCDPISEHNRLYWYRQTLGQGPEFLTYFQNEAQLEKSRLLSDRFSAERPKGSFSTLEIQRTEQGDSAMYLCASSWSGETYEQYFGPGTRLTVT.

This clonotype was found many times. The V and J genes are TRBV10-3 and TRBJ1-5; 9 nucleotides align to TRBD1. V gave up 10 bases and J gave up 1 base; unmatched junction bases: 8. Germline V CDR1 and CDR2: ENHRY, SYGVKD. CDR3 length: 15 amino acids. The CDR3 region is CASSSDRGSNQPQHF. In nucleotides, the CDR3 is TGTGCCAGTTCATCGGACAGGGGCAGCAATCAGCCCCAGCATTTT.

In its sample, this clonotype was seen many times. The chain recombines TRBV20-1 with TRBJ2-3; D tentatively fits TRBD1 or TRBD2 (5 bases each). Germline V gene sequence: CDR1 DFQATT, CDR2 SNEGSKA (reference sequence). V was clipped by 0 bases and J by 0 bases, with 10 bases between them. The CDR3 length is 15 residues. CDR3 bases: TGCAGTGCTAGAGACCCCTGGGGGAGCACAGATACGCAGTATTTT. This gives the protein CSARDPWGSTDTQYF.

This clonotype was counted between two and nine times. This chain joins TRBV12-3 or TRBV12-4 and TRBJ2-3, with 9 positions matching TRBD1. V lost 5 bases and J lost 0; bases outside the gene matches: 21. The CDR3 length is 21 residues. The CDR3 protein is CASSHPIFRTGATLSTDTQYF. CDR3 coding DNA: TGTGCCAGCAGTCACCCGATTTTTAGGACAGGGGCGACCCTAAGCACAGATACGCAGTATTTT.

This clonotype was observed a few times. V and J are TRBV7-2 and TRBJ2-3; TRBD1 matches at 8 bases. The germline V gene encodes CDR1 SGHTA and CDR2 FQGNSA. The V gene end was trimmed by 5 bases and the J gene end by 2 bases; junction bases not matched to a gene: 12. The CDR3 covers 17 residues. In DNA, the CDR3 is TGTGCCAGCAGCGCCCGGGGCAGGGGGCGCGACACAGATACGCAGTATTTT. This gives the protein CASSARGRGRDTDTQYF.

This clonotype showed up many times. The chain employs TRBV18 and TRBJ2-5; D ambiguous. Per the germline V gene, CDR1 is KGHSH and CDR2 is LQKENI. V was cut by 0 bases and J by 5 bases, with 10 bases left in between. The CDR3 sequence is 14 residues long. This chain's CDR3 is CASSPPPGRETQYF. The DNA of the CDR3 is TGTGCCAGCTCACCACCGCCAGGCCGGGAGACCCAGTACTTC.

This clonotype has only a few counts. In DNA, the CDR3 is TGTGCCAGTAGTATATCGGGACAGGGCCCCGAGCAGTTCTTC. This codes for CASSISGQGPEQFF. The chain employs TRBV19 and TRBJ2-1; 9 nucleotides agree with TRBD1. The CDR3 is 14 amino acids. Germline assignment: CDR1 LNHDA and CDR2 SQIVND (reference sequence). With 2 bases clipped from V and 10 bases from J, the junction kept 6 bases outside the gene matches.

J is TRBJ2-6 and V is TRBV12-3 or TRBV12-4; D is perhaps TRBD1 (5 bases). The V and J ends lost 7 bases and 0 bases respectively, with 13 bases between them. The CDR3 spans 16 residues. CDR3 in amino acids: CASTLPGNSGANVLTF. CDR3 in DNA: TGTGCCAGCACCCTCCCAGGGAACTCTGGGGCCAACGTCCTGACTTTC.

Many counts were recorded for this clonotype. The V call is TRBV12-3 or TRBV12-4, the J call TRBJ2-7; perhaps TRBD1 as D (6 bases). V was clipped by 7 bases and J by 0 bases, with 19 bases between them. The CDR3 extends over 16 amino acids. The CDR3 DNA reads TGTGCCAGCAAGCCGAACAGGGCCGGAGGCTCCTACGAGCAGTACTTC. This encodes CASKPNRAGGSYEQYF.

This clonotype was picked up many times. The rearrangement links TRBV28 to TRBJ2-7; possibly TRBD2 for D (6 bases). Trimming stripped 4 bases from V and 2 bases from J, with 15 bases between. The CDR3 sequence is 15 residues long. The germline gives CDR1 MDHEN, CDR2 SYDVKM. CDR3 nucleotide sequence: TGTGCCAGCAGTTCCCCTAAGCGGGCGGCCTACGAGCAGTACTTC. Translating it yields CASSSPKRAAYEQYF.

This rearrangement joins TRBV10-3 to TRBJ1-1; tentative D call: TRBD1 (5 bases). The CDR3 spans 14 residues. Trimming took 4 bases from V and 0 from J, leaving 9 bases between them. Germline loops: CDR1 ENHRY, CDR2 SYGVKD. CDR3 sequence: CAISGQHMNTEAFF. CDR3 sequence (DNA): TGTGCCATCAGTGGACAGCACATGAACACTGAAGCTTTCTTT.

The chain employs TRBV7-3 and TRBJ1-1; D is ambiguous. Trimming left V 2 bases short and J 0 bases short, with 13 bases between. Looked up from germline, CDR1 is SGHTA and CDR2 is FQGTGA. The CDR3 extends over 16 amino acids. The CDR3 is CASSLVPHSMNTEAFF. CDR3 coding DNA: TGTGCCAGCAGCTTAGTCCCGCACAGCATGAACACTGAAGCTTTCTTT.

This clonotype was counted ten times or more. The DNA for the CDR3 is TGCGCCAGCAGCGACGGGACCGTCGGAACAGATACGCAGTATTTT. It is translated as CASSDGTVGTDTQYF. This chain links TRBV5-1 with TRBJ2-3, with D perhaps assigned TRBD1 or TRBD2 (5 bases each). V lost 4 bases and J lost 3, with 15 bases in between. Germline CDR1 reads SGHRS; CDR2 reads YFSETQ. This CDR3 contains 15 residues.